The T cell receptor beta chain under discussion was sequenced for a study of PD-1 blockade in classical Hodgkin lymphoma. There are a few counts of this clone. Antigen unknown. Each patient experienced a relapse that followed autologous stem cell transplantation, and brentuximab vedotin exposure varied. General study points: A reduction in baseline TCR diversity was reportedly seen in newly diagnosed patients relative to healthy donors. By C4D1, CD4+ diversity increased significantly, especially in complete responders.

The assay was immunoSEQ multiplex PCR, and TCRdb's table has in-frame clones only and misses some. Found here are over 25,000 clones, roughly 78% of them singletons; the top ten hold around a tenth. V was shortened by 7 bases and J by 6 bases, with 15 bases between the two germline ends. The germline V gene has CDR1 MNHNS and CDR2 SASEGT. The CDR3 loop spans 14 amino acids. The chain is built from TRBV6-1 and TRBJ2-2, with a possible D match to TRBD1 (5 bases). This receptor was obtained from a human donor with classical Hodgkin lymphoma. Sample: peripheral blood mononuclear cells (PBMCs), taken before the second cycle of nivolumab. The CDR3 region has the DNA TGTGCCAGCATTAAAAGATCAGGGTCCGGGGAGCTGTTTTTT. Translated: CASIKRSGSGELFF.